This passage covers 30 T cell receptor beta chains from one sample sequenced in a study of T cell responses to AZD1222 COVID-19 vaccine (dated by TCRdb to the early 2020s). The time point label corresponds to: about 28 days (+/-7) after the second vaccine dose. Libraries were made using the immunoSEQ multiplex PCR assay. TCRdb took this table from immuneACCESS and kept in-frame rearrangements with V and J called. Such tables lack part of the clones; where checked against another copy, unresolved V genes explain under half of the gap, and the rest is unexplained. The table for this sample lists tens of thousands of clones; about 90% of them were counted only once. The ten largest clones take up less than 8.5% of the sample. Here the sequenced sample was peripheral blood, taken 28 days after the second AZD1222 dose. The source is an adult who received the AZD1222 COVID-19 vaccine.

This clone occurred once. The chain is built from TRBV4-2 and TRBJ1-2; 9 bases fit TRBD1. V dropped 3 bases and J dropped 3; count of bases not matched to a gene: 11. Germline V CDR1 and CDR2: LGHNA, YNFKEQ. The CDR3 runs 17 residues. The CDR3: CASSHPRDRVFDYGYTF. As DNA, the CDR3 is TGTGCCAGCAGCCATCCCCGGGACAGGGTTTTTGACTATGGCTACACCTTC.

The J gene is TRBJ1-3, the V gene TRBV7-9; D is possibly TRBD1 (6 bases). The CDR3 spans 15 residues. CDR1 and CDR2 from the germline V gene are SEHNR and FQNEAQ (reference sequence). V was cut by 5 bases and J by 3 bases, with 14 bases left in between. CDR3 nucleotides: TGTGCCAGCAGCGACAGGACGGGCCATGGAAACACCATATATTTT. Translating gives CASSDRTGHGNTIYF.

This clone was counted many times. The V gene is TRBV6-4, the J gene TRBJ1-5; D is undetermined. In germline, CDR1 is MRHNA, CDR2 SNTAGT. This CDR3 is built from 14 residues. V dropped 3 bases and J dropped 8 bases, with 14 bases sitting between them. This CDR3 reads CASSEVGSTEPQHF. The CDR3 DNA reads TGTGCCAGCAGTGAAGTAGGTTCTACGGAGCCCCAGCATTTT.

The J gene is TRBJ1-4, the V gene TRBV25-1, with D perhaps matching TRBD1 (6 bases). V lost 6 bases and J lost 5, with 10 bases in between. The CDR3 is 13 amino acids. From germline, CDR1 is MGHDK and CDR2 SYGVNS. The chain's CDR3 is CASRRTENEKLFF. DNA for the CDR3: TGTGCCAGCAGAAGGACAGAAAATGAAAAACTGTTTTTT. The whole variable domain, remainder taken from reference TRBV25-1 and TRBJ1-4, is EADIYQTPRYLVIGTGKKITLECSQTMGHDKMYWYQQDPGMELHLIHYSYGVNSTEKGDLSSESTVSRIRTEHFPLTLESARPSHTSQYLCASRRTENEKLFFGSGTQLSVL.

In its sample, this clone was seen once. The V gene is TRBV5-8, the J gene TRBJ2-1; the match to TRBD2 covers 12 bases. Trimming took 0 bases from V and 8 from J; bases not matched to a gene: 6. The CDR3 has 16 residues. Per germline, CDR1 SGHTS and CDR2 YDEGEE. The DNA for the CDR3 is TGTGCCAGCAGCTTGGGACTAGCGGGAGAGATACATGAGCAGTTCTTC. It specifies CASSLGLAGEIHEQFF.

V gene TRBV6-4 combines with J gene TRBJ2-1; no clear D gene. There are 15 residues in the CDR3. Germline CDR1 and CDR2: MRHNA and SNTAGT. The germline V and J ends were trimmed by 4 bases and 1 base, with 11 bases remaining between them. Written as DNA, the CDR3 is TGTGCCAGCAGTGGGTCCCAAGGATCCTACAATGAGCAGTTCTTC. The encoded protein is CASSGSQGSYNEQFF.

The chain has TRBV19 and TRBJ2-1, with a weak D call TRBD1 (6 bases). The CDR3 covers 13 residues. Germline CDR1 reads LNHDA; CDR2 reads SQIVND (reference sequence). Trimming stripped 6 bases from V and 6 bases from J, with 12 bases between. CDR3 DNA: TGTGCCAGTAGCTCCACAGGGCGCAATGAGCAGTTCTTC. It codes for CASSSTGRNEQFF.

The chain employs TRBV11-2 and TRBJ2-6; D is uncertain. Germline CDR1 SGHAT, CDR2 FQNNGV. V shed 5 bases and J shed 0 bases, with 14 bases lying between them. This CDR3 is 17 amino acids long. CDR3 bases: TGTGCCAGCAGCCTACCCCCACTGGGCTCTGGGGCCAACGTCCTGACTTTC. Residues: CASSLPPLGSGANVLTF.

The CDR3 spells CASSAAGIERGQFF. The CDR3 coding sequence is TGCGCCAGCAGTGCAGCGGGAATAGAGAGAGGGCAGTTCTTC. The chain joins TRBV10-1 to TRBJ2-1, with TRBD2 matching 7 bases. The CDR3 extends over 14 amino acids. Germline V CDR1 and CDR2: WNHNN, SYGVQD (reference sequence). Trimming cost V 4 bases and J 12 bases; bases outside gene matches: 12.

V gene TRBV4-1 combines with J gene TRBJ2-1, with 8 positions matching TRBD1. In germline, CDR1 is MGHRA, CDR2 YSYEKL. This CDR3 spans 13 amino acids. Trimming took 4 bases from V and 6 from J; bases not matched to a gene: 2. For the CDR3, the DNA is TGCGCCAGCAGCCGGGACAGGAGCAATGAGCAGTTCTTC. Amino acids: CASSRDRSNEQFF.

The chain combines TRBV9 with TRBJ2-1, with a tentative D call TRBD2 (5 bases). The CDR3 is 17 amino acids. Looked up from germline, CDR1 is SGDLS and CDR2 is YYNGEE. V lost 0 bases, J lost 0 bases, and 13 bases lay in between. The DNA for the CDR3 is TGTGCCAGCAGCGTAGGATCAGCGGCAAGCTCCTACAATGAGCAGTTCTTC. Encoded protein: CASSVGSAASSYNEQFF. The entire variable domain, with the rest obtained from reference TRBV9 and TRBJ2-1, is as follows: DSGVTQTPKHLITATGQRVTLRCSPRSGDLSVYWYQQSLDQGLQFLIQYYNGEERAKGNILERFSAQQFPDLHSELNLSSLELGDSALYFCASSVGSAASSYNEQFFGPGTRLTVL.

The gene calls are TRBV27 and TRBJ1-2; the match to TRBD1 covers 12 bases. The V gene's germline CDR1 is MNHEY and CDR2 SMNVEV (reference sequence). With 1 base clipped from V and 8 bases from J, the junction kept 8 bases outside the gene matches. The CDR3 has 16 residues. The CDR3 region is CASSLLRGQGAEGYTF. The CDR3 DNA is TGTGCCAGCAGTTTATTACGGGGACAGGGGGCGGAGGGCTACACCTTC.

This clone was found a few times. V is TRBV6-4 and J is TRBJ2-1, with D perhaps assigned TRBD1 or TRBD2 (5 bases each). This CDR3 region has 14 residues. Germline V CDR1 and CDR2: MRHNA, SNTAGT. Between the trimmed V and J ends, which lost 0 bases and 4 bases, there was a span of 7 bases. The CDR3 loop is CASSDSGEYNEQFF. DNA for the CDR3: TGTGCCAGCAGTGACTCGGGGGAATACAATGAGCAGTTCTTC.

The chain recombines TRBV2 with TRBJ2-1; possibly TRBD2 for D (5 bases). V lost 6 bases to trimming and J lost 5 bases, with 20 bases between them. Germline CDR1 reads SNHLY; CDR2 reads FYNNEI. The CDR3 spans 16 residues. CDR3 DNA sequence: TGTGCCAGCAGCTCTCCCGTAGAGGGCCCTAACAATGAGCAGTTCTTC. It is translated as CASSSPVEGPNNEQFF.

The table lists this clone with a count of one. This chain links TRBV24-1 with TRBJ1-1; D not certain. The CDR3 length is 12 residues. V lost 3 bases to trimming and J lost 1 base, with 2 bases between them. Germline CDR1 and CDR2: KGHDR and SFDVKD. CDR3 DNA sequence: TGTGCCACCAGTGATCCGAACACTGAAGCTTTCTTT. This encodes CATSDPNTEAFF.

The V call is TRBV12-3 or TRBV12-4, the J call TRBJ2-4; 7 positions agree with TRBD1. V lost 5 bases, J lost 5 bases, and 3 bases stayed unmatched. The CDR3 covers 13 residues. The CDR3 region has the DNA TGTGCCAGCAGTCCCGGGACAGAAAACATTCAGTACTTC. The encoded protein is CASSPGTENIQYF.

The chain joins TRBV27 to TRBJ1-2; D unresolved. Trimming pared 6 bases from V and 10 bases from J, leaving 18 bases between. Germline V lookup: CDR1 MNHEY, CDR2 SMNVEV (reference sequence). The CDR3 has 13 residues. The CDR3 loop reads CASRDPRRLSYTF. In nucleotides, the CDR3 is TGTGCCAGCAGGGACCCGAGGCGGCTTTCCTACACCTTC.

V and J are TRBV18 and TRBJ2-3, with TRBD2 as a possible D gene (6 bases). The CDR3 covers 15 residues. Germline V lookup: CDR1 KGHSH, CDR2 LQKENI. V lost 6 bases, J lost 1 base, and 14 bases lay in between. The chain's CDR3 is CASSLRWGGTDTQYF. CDR3 DNA sequence: TGTGCCAGCTCCCTACGTTGGGGGGGCACAGATACGCAGTATTTT.

The rearrangement links TRBV21-1 to TRBJ2-7; whether TRBD2, the table's D call, matches the DNA was not checked. TRBV21-1 corresponds to a pseudogene. The CDR3 runs to 18 residues. The CDR3 sequence: CASSKGDSGRKRYYEQYF. CDR3 bases: TGTGCCAGCAGCAAAGGCGATAGCGGGAGAAAGCGTTACTACGAGCAGTACTTC.

The chain employs TRBV7-9 and TRBJ2-1; D unresolved. V was pared by 5 bases and J by 9 bases, with 11 bases between. Germline-derived CDR1 and CDR2 are SEHNR and FQNEAQ (reference sequence). The CDR3 totals 12 residues. CDR3 DNA sequence: TGTGCCAGCAGCCCTCCCCTGGGTGAGCAGTTCTTC. Amino acid sequence: CASSPPLGEQFF.

The chain recombines TRBV5-1 with TRBJ1-4; no clear D gene. CDR3 size: 14 residues. Trimming shortened V by 0 bases and J by 8 bases, and 11 bases separated the two germline ends. Per germline, CDR1 SGHRS and CDR2 YFSETQ. The DNA for the CDR3 is TGCGCCAGCAGCTTGGACCCAACCACGGAAAAACTGTTTTTT. Encoded protein: CASSLDPTTEKLFF.

The V gene is TRBV27, the J gene TRBJ2-1, with 11 nucleotides matching TRBD2. From germline, CDR1 is MNHEY and CDR2 SMNVEV (reference sequence). CDR3 length: 15 residues. V gave up 1 base and J gave up 7 bases; unmatched junction bases: 3. Here the CDR3 reads CASSLWASGRNEQFF. In DNA form, the CDR3 reads TGTGCCAGCAGTTTATGGGCTAGCGGGAGGAATGAGCAGTTCTTC.

The V call is TRBV27, the J call TRBJ2-1; D remains ambiguous. With 5 bases removed from V and 8 bases from J, the gap between germline ends came to 13 bases. Germline V lookup: CDR1 MNHEY, CDR2 SMNVEV (reference sequence). The CDR3 length is 13 residues. CDR3 in DNA: TGTGCCAGCAGTCCGACTCAGATCGATGAGCAGTTCTTC. It is translated as CASSPTQIDEQFF.

V gene TRBV6-5 combines with J gene TRBJ2-7; the D gene is possibly TRBD1 (5 bases). The V end lost 8 bases, the J end lost 0 bases, and 14 bases lay between the germline ends. The CDR3 sequence is 14 residues long. Looked up from germline, CDR1 is MNHEY and CDR2 is SVGAGI. The CDR3 DNA sequence: TGTGCCAGCTTGCCTCGACAGAGCTCCTACGAGCAGTACTTC. Its protein is CASLPRQSSYEQYF.

The rearrangement uses TRBV24-1 and TRBJ2-5; 8 nucleotides match TRBD1. Germline V gives CDR1 KGHDR, CDR2 SFDVKD. V shed 3 bases, J shed 3 bases, and the junction held 5 bases outside the gene matches. The CDR3 is 15 amino acids. Here the CDR3 reads CATSDHRGLEETQYF. As DNA, the CDR3 is TGTGCCACCAGTGATCACAGGGGGTTAGAAGAGACCCAGTACTTC.

The chain joins TRBV7-9 to TRBJ2-1; TRBD2 matches at 8 bases. V shed 3 bases, J shed 8 bases, and the junction held 9 bases outside the gene matches. The CDR3 extends over 15 amino acids. Germline V gives CDR1 SEHNR, CDR2 FQNEAQ (reference sequence). Here the CDR3 reads CASSFVEREGDEQFF. The CDR3 DNA sequence: TGTGCCAGCAGCTTCGTGGAACGGGAGGGCGATGAGCAGTTCTTC.

The chain employs TRBV18 and TRBJ1-5; TRBD1 is a possible D gene (6 bases). V was clipped by 2 bases and J by 7 bases, with 18 bases between them. CDR1 is KGHSH, CDR2 LQKENI, per germline. The CDR3 totals 16 residues. The CDR3 is CASSPSGQTKGQPQHF. The CDR3 DNA is TGTGCCAGCTCACCATCAGGACAGACCAAGGGGCAGCCCCAGCATTTT.

The rearrangement uses TRBV6-1 and TRBJ2-7, with TRBD1 identical over 7 bases. V dropped 5 bases and J dropped 3; count of bases not matched to a gene: 4. The CDR3 consists of 13 residues. The germline CDR1 and CDR2 sequences are MNHNS and SASEGT. The DNA for the CDR3 is TGTGCCAGCAGTTCAGGGGGAAACTACGAGCAGTACTTC. Its translation: CASSSGGNYEQYF.

The rearrangement uses TRBV5-1 and TRBJ2-1; D is uncertain. V lost 2 bases to trimming and J lost 7 bases, with 13 bases between them. The CDR3 has 14 residues. Germline V gene data show CDR1 as SGHRS and CDR2 as YFSETQ. CDR3 sequence: CASSFSHTENEQFF. The CDR3 DNA sequence: TGCGCCAGCAGCTTCTCGCATACAGAGAATGAGCAGTTCTTC.

V gene TRBV9 combines with J gene TRBJ2-5, with 9 bases fitting TRBD2. The J segment lost 2 bases and the V segment lost 3 bases, leaving 8 bases of the junction unmatched. CDR1 and CDR2 (germline): SGDLS, YYNGEE. This CDR3 has 16 amino acids. The CDR3 reads CASSAGGLASQETQYF. The DNA of the CDR3 is TGTGCCAGCAGCGCGGGGGGACTAGCCAGTCAAGAGACCCAGTACTTC.